This T cell receptor (beta chain) stems from a study of blood T cell repertoires in COVID-19. Study-wide background: From T cells, B-cell-depleted T cells, or PBMCs came the material, which was cDNA or gDNA.

The trim removed 2 bases at V and 2 bases at J, leaving 3 bases unmatched. Germline V lookup: CDR1 LGHDT, CDR2 YNNKEL (reference sequence). This CDR3 spans 15 amino acids. The protocol was immunoSEQ multiplex PCR, while the TCRdb copy is restricted to in-frame clones and leaves out a portion. The sample has 200,000 to 300,000 clones, approximately 86% seen once. This sequence joins TRBV3-1 (or the pseudogene TRBV3-2) and TRBJ2-3; 8 bases match TRBD2. The sequence was collected from a man between 25 and 39 years old with active or convalescent COVID-19. The source material was peripheral blood. The CDR3 sequence: CASSQLGGATDTQYF. CDR3 nucleotides: TGTGCCAGCAGCCAACTCGGGGGGGCCACAGATACGCAGTATTTT.